The present entry profiles one T cell receptor (beta chain) with its context. This sample was included in a study of blood T cell repertoires in COVID-19. Study in general: Spain, Italy and the United States supplied samples that represented acute and convalescent COVID-19. PBMCs, B-cell-depleted T cells, or T cells provided the cDNA or gDNA that made up the material.

As originally analysed: The assay estimated nucleated cells by amplifying reference gene primers. Clones were sequenced by immunoSEQ multiplex PCR, and TCRdb holds only the in-frame ones, with some missing. V and J calls and clone size are as listed in that table; D and trimming were resolved from the DNA. The table records tens of thousands of clones, about 80% of them present only once. The TCR originated in a human donor in a cohort sampled during active COVID-19. Sequencing was performed on peripheral blood.

The CDR3 bases are TGTGCCAGCAAGGGACAGGGAGTGGTTGGTCAGCCCCAGCATTTT. This codes for CASKGQGVVGQPQHF. V is TRBV2 and J is TRBJ1-5; 9 nucleotides agree with TRBD1. Germline CDR1 and CDR2: SNHLY and FYNNEI. The CDR3 has 15 amino acids. With 7 bases clipped from V and 6 bases from J, the junction kept 10 bases outside the gene matches.